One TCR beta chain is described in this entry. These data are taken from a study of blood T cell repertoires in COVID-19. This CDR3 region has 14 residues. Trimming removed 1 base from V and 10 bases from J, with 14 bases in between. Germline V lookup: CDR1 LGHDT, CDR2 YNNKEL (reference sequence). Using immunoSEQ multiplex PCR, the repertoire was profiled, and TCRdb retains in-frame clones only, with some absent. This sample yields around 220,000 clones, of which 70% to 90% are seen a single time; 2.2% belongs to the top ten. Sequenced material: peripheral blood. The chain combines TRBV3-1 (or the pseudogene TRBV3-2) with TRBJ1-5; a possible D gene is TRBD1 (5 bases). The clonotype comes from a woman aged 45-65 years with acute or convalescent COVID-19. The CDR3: CASSQVGVEPPQHF. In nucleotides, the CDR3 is TGTGCCAGCAGCCAAGTAGGGGTTGAACCACCCCAGCATTTT.